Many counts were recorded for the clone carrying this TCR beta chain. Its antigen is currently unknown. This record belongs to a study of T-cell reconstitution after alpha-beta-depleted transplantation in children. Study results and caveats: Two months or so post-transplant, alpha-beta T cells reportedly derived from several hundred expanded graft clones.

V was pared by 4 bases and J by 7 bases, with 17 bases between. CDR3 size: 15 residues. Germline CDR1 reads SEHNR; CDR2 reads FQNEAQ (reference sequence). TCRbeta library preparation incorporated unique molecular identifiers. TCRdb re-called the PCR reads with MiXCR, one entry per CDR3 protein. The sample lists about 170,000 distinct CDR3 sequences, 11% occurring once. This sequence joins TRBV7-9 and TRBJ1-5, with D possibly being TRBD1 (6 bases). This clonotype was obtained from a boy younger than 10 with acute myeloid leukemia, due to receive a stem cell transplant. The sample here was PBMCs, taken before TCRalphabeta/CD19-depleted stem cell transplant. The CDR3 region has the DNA TGTGCCAGCAGCTCCATGATGGGGGGCGCCCAGCCCCAGCATTTT. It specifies CASSSMMGGAQPQHF.